This T cell receptor beta chain was found in a study of blood T cell repertoires in COVID-19. As for the study in general: The origin of the acute and convalescent COVID-19 samples was the United States, Italy and Spain. PBMCs, B-cell-depleted T cells, or T cells provided the cDNA or gDNA that made up the material.

The length of the CDR3 is 14 residues. Trimming stripped 2 bases from V and 4 bases from J, with 9 bases between. CDR1 and CDR2 from the germline V gene are LGHDT and YNNKEL (reference sequence). Authors' methods: Amplified reference gene primers provided the basis for estimating nucleated cell counts. The method was immunoSEQ multiplex PCR; TCRdb's version includes in-frame clones alone and lacks a portion of them. For V, J and clone size, that table is used; D and trimming come from the DNA. The sample contains under 250,000 clones, 85% to 90% of which appear only once. What was sequenced was peripheral blood. This rearrangement joins TRBV3-1 (or the pseudogene TRBV3-2) to TRBJ1-5; a weak D match, TRBD1 (6 bases). This TCR came from a man between 60 and 75 years old with acute or convalescent COVID-19. CDR3 sequence: CASSQTGRNQPQHF. As DNA, the CDR3 is TGTGCCAGCAGCCAAACAGGGAGAAATCAGCCCCAGCATTTT.